A selection of T cell receptor beta chains follows, all from one sample in a study of blood T cell repertoires in COVID-19. This table comes from immunoSEQ multiplex PCR, and its TCRdb copy is limited to in-frame clones, with some not included. The profile shows 60,000 to 80,000 clones, 85% to 90% of them singletons. Sequences were obtained from peripheral blood. These TCRs come from a man between 70 and 80 years old with acute or convalescent COVID-19. Each CDR3 is given with its conserved first and last residue. The D gene is left open where the match is weak. Only some rows state a clone size, as once, few, many or a class for expanded clones.

d_call,j_call,clone_size,v_call,cdr3_nt,cdr3_aa
TRBD1,TRBJ2-2,-,TRBV3-1/TRBV3-2,TGTGCCAGCAGCCACCGGACAGGGGGGACCGGGGAGCTGTTTTTT,CASSHRTGGTGELFF
TRBD1,TRBJ1-2,few,TRBV18,TGTGCCAGCTCATACGGGACAGACTATGGCTACACCTTC,CASSYGTDYGYTF
TRBD1,TRBJ1-6,few,TRBV5-5,TGTGCCAGCAGCTCCAGGACAGGAGGTTCACCCCTCCACTTT,CASSSRTGGSPLHF
-,TRBJ2-1,-,TRBV5-1,TGCGCCAGCAGCGGCACGGGGAGTGAGCAGTTCTTC,CASSGTGSEQFF
-,TRBJ1-1,-,TRBV3-1/TRBV3-2,TGTGCCAGCAGTCCGGGGGCGGGGGCTGAAGCTTTCTTT,CASSPGAGAEAFF
TRBD2,TRBJ2-3,-,TRBV7-9,TGTGCCAGCAGCTTAGTGGCGGGAGCAGGAGCAGATACGCAGTATTTT,CASSLVAGAGADTQYF
TRBD1,TRBJ2-1,-,TRBV30,TGTGCCTGGAGCGAGGGGGCATCCTACAATGAGCAGTTCTTC,CAWSEGASYNEQFF
TRBD1,TRBJ2-7,-,TRBV7-9,TGTGCCAGCAGCTCCCGTGAATTTACAGGGGGAATGACCTACGAGCAGTACTTC,CASSSREFTGGMTYEQYF
TRBD1,TRBJ1-5,-,TRBV28,TGTGCCAGCAGTCGAATACCCGGGACAGGGAATCAGCCCCAGCATTTT,CASSRIPGTGNQPQHF
-,TRBJ1-6,-,TRBV7-2,TGTGCCAGCAGCTTACCTCGGTCACCCCTCCACTTT,CASSLPRSPLHF
-,TRBJ2-1,-,TRBV5-5,TGTGCCAGCAGCATTGAGCGGCTTGGGGAGCAGTTCTTC,CASSIERLGEQFF
-,TRBJ1-6,-,TRBV7-9,TGTGCCAGCCAACAGGGATCCTATAATTCACCCCTCCACTTT,CASQQGSYNSPLHF
-,TRBJ2-2,-,TRBV2,TGTGCCAGCAGTGACTACTTCGTGAACACCGGGGAGCTGTTTTTT,CASSDYFVNTGELFF
-,TRBJ1-1,few,TRBV19,TGTGCCAGTAGTCTGTCCCAGGGGCAAGCTTTCTTT,CASSLSQGQAFF
TRBD1,TRBJ1-1,-,TRBV6-4,TGTGCCAGCAGTCCCCTACAGGGGGAATCCGAAGCTTTCTTT,CASSPLQGESEAFF
TRBD2,TRBJ2-5,few,TRBV28,TGTGCCACACTATCAAGCGGGAGTCGTTTGAAAGAGACCCAGTACTTC,CATLSSGSRLKETQYF
-,TRBJ2-5,-,TRBV6-2/TRBV6-3,TGTGCCAGCCGCCTAAGGAGGACAGAGGACCAGTACTTC,CASRLRRTEDQYF
TRBD2,TRBJ2-1,once,TRBV28,TGTGCCATCACCCTAGGTAGCGGGGATATAAATGAGCAGTTCTTC,CAITLGSGDINEQFF
TRBD2,TRBJ2-1,-,TRBV5-8,TGTGCCAGCATATTGGCGGGAGCGGGTAAAAATGAGCAGTTCTTC,CASILAGAGKNEQFF
-,TRBJ2-2,few,TRBV2,TGTGCCAGCAGACAGACAGCCTCGAACACCGGGGAGCTGTTTTTT,CASRQTASNTGELFF
-,TRBJ1-2,-,TRBV12-5,TGTGCTAGTGCCCTGACGGGGGGGCCGTCGGGCGGCTACACCTTC,CASALTGGPSGGYTF
-,TRBJ2-2,-,TRBV18,TGTGCCAGCTCTTTGAGGGACACCGGGGAGCTGTTTTTT,CASSLRDTGELFF
-,TRBJ2-1,-,TRBV2,TGTGCCAGCAGTGAACCCAACCATAGCTCCTACAATGAGCAGTTCTTC,CASSEPNHSSYNEQFF
TRBD2,TRBJ2-1,once,TRBV7-9,TGTGCCAGCAGCCCGCCCTCGGGACGGGGACTAGCGGGGGCCGCGTTATTCTTC,CASSPPSGRGLAGAALFF
-,TRBJ2-7,-,TRBV18,TGTGCCAGCTCACCACCCGTCTTGGATAGAGGTACCAACTACGAGCAGTACTTC,CASSPPVLDRGTNYEQYF
-,TRBJ1-1,-,TRBV29-1,TGCAGCGTTGCGTATAGGAACACTGAAGCTTTCTTT,CSVAYRNTEAFF
-,TRBJ1-5,-,TRBV25-1,TGTGCCAGCAGTGATCGGGAGAATCAGCCCCAGCATTTT,CASSDRENQPQHF
-,TRBJ2-7,-,TRBV12-5,TGTGCTAGTGGTTTAGGCGGGCGGGCACCCTACGAGCAGTACTTC,CASGLGGRAPYEQYF
TRBD1,TRBJ1-1,once,TRBV6-5,TGTGCCAGCAGTTATCAGGGGGTTTCTAACACTGAAGCTTTCTTT,CASSYQGVSNTEAFF
TRBD2,TRBJ2-3,once,TRBV11-2,TGTGCCAGCAGCTCGGGCGCGGGGGGTACGCAGTATTTT,CASSSGAGGTQYF
TRBD2,TRBJ2-7,-,TRBV6-5,TGTGCCAGCAGCCGACTAGCGGGATCCTACGAGCAGTACTTC,CASSRLAGSYEQYF
-,TRBJ2-7,-,TRBV4-1,TGCGCCAGCAGCCACGGGGGGGGGAGGACAGGTTTCTACGAGCAGTACTTC,CASSHGGGRTGFYEQYF
-,TRBJ1-3,-,TRBV10-3,TGTGCCATCAGGGACGACTCTGGACAGTATATTTCCGGAAACACCATATATTTT,CAIRDDSGQYISGNTIYF
TRBD1,TRBJ2-1,once,TRBV10-3,TGTGCCACCCTTGGTACGGACAGGGTAAACAATGAGCAGTTCTTC,CATLGTDRVNNEQFF
-,TRBJ1-5,-,TRBV6-5,TGTGCCAGCAGTTCTTCAGGTTATAGCAATCAGCCCCAGCATTTT,CASSSSGYSNQPQHF
-,TRBJ2-7,-,TRBV15,TGTGCCACCAGCAGAGACCCTTCCTACGAGCAGTACTTC,CATSRDPSYEQYF
TRBD1,TRBJ2-2,-,TRBV19,TGTGCCAGTATAGGGGGCAGGGGGCGCGGCACCGGGGAGCTGTTTTTT,CASIGGRGRGTGELFF
-,TRBJ1-2,-,TRBV6-5,TGTGCCAGCCGGGGGGCAGAAGTATATGGCTACACCTTC,CASRGAEVYGYTF
TRBD2,TRBJ2-5,-,TRBV6-1,TGTGCCAGCAGTGAGAGCGGGAGGAAGACCCAGTACTTC,CASSESGRKTQYF
TRBD1,TRBJ1-5,-,TRBV5-1,TGCGCCAGCAGCTGCTACTCCGGAATACCGGGACAGGGGGTGAATCAGCCCCAGCATTTT,CASSCYSGIPGQGVNQPQHF
TRBD1,TRBJ1-2,-,TRBV3-1/TRBV3-2,TGTGCCAGCAGCCAAACAACCGGGACAGGGAGTTATGGCTACACCTTC,CASSQTTGTGSYGYTF